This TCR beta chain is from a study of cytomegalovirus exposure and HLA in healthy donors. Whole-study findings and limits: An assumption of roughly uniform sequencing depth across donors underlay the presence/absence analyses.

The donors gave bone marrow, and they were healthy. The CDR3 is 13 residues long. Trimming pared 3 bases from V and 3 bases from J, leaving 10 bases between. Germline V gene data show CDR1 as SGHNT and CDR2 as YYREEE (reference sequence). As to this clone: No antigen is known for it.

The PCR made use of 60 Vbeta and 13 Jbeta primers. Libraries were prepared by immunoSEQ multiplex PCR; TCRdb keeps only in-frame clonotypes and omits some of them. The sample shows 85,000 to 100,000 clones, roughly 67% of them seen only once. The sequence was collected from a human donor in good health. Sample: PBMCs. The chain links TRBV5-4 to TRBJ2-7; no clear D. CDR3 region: CASSSDKIYEQYF. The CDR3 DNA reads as TGTGCCAGCAGCTCAGACAAGATCTACGAGCAGTACTTC.